Included here is one TCR beta chain sequence, with context. This entry comes from a study of blood T cell repertoires in COVID-19. Turning to the study itself: Samples of COVID-19 (acute and convalescent) were obtained from the United States, Italy and Spain. From T cells, B-cell-depleted T cells, or PBMCs came the material, which was cDNA or gDNA.

Authors' processing steps: Amplifying reference gene primers gave estimates of nucleated cell counts. The method was immunoSEQ multiplex PCR; TCRdb's version includes in-frame clones alone and lacks a portion of them. V, J and clone size derive from that table, while D and trimming were established from the DNA sequence. The table has fewer than 200,000 clones, approximately 85% seen once; the top ten hold 6.5% to 10%. V lost 4 bases and J 11 bases, leaving 16 bases between the germline ends. Germline V gene data show CDR1 as SGHNT and CDR2 as YYREEE (reference sequence). The CDR3 extends over 14 amino acids.

The chain is built from TRBV5-4 and TRBJ1-6, with a tentative D call TRBD1 (5 bases). Input material: peripheral blood. The source of this sequence is a woman in her fifties or sixties with acute or convalescent COVID-19. CDR3 region: CASSLGGGKTPLHF. The CDR3 coding sequence is TGTGCCAGCAGCCTCGGGGGGGGTAAGACACCCCTCCACTTT.